This T cell receptor beta chain was captured in a study of cytomegalovirus exposure and HLA in healthy donors. Study-level points and caveats: A classifier reportedly called cytomegalovirus status with high sensitivity and specificity. The study labeled 164 TCR beta chains cytomegalovirus-associated.

A remark on this clone: The antigen remains undetermined.

The CDR3 contains 15 residues. Germline CDR1 reads SGHRS; CDR2 reads YFSETQ. V was pared by 5 bases and J by 2 bases, with 5 bases of the junction left unmatched. TCRdb's table, derived via immunoSEQ multiplex PCR, lists solely in-frame clones and lacks some. The sample includes 250,000 or so clones, around 90% of them seen just once. The sequenced sample consisted of PBMCs. This chain connects TRBV5-1 to TRBJ1-3; 9 nucleotides line up with TRBD1. The receptor was isolated from a woman younger than 30 in good health and CMV-seronegative. CDR3 DNA: TGCGCCAGCAGTGGGACAGGGTGGCCTGGAAACACCATATATTTT. This sequence encodes CASSGTGWPGNTIYF.